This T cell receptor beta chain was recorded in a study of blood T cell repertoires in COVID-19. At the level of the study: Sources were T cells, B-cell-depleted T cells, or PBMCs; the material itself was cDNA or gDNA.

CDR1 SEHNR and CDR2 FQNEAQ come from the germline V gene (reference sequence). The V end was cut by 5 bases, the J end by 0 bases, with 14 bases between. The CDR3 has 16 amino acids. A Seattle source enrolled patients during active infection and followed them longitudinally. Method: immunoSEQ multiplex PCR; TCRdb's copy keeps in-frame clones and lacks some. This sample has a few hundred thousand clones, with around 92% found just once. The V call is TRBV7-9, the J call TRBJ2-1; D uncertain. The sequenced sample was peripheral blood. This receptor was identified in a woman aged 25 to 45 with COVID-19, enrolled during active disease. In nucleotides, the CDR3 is TGTGCCAGCAGCCTGGCGGTTAGGAGCTCCTACAATGAGCAGTTCTTC. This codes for CASSLAVRSSYNEQFF.